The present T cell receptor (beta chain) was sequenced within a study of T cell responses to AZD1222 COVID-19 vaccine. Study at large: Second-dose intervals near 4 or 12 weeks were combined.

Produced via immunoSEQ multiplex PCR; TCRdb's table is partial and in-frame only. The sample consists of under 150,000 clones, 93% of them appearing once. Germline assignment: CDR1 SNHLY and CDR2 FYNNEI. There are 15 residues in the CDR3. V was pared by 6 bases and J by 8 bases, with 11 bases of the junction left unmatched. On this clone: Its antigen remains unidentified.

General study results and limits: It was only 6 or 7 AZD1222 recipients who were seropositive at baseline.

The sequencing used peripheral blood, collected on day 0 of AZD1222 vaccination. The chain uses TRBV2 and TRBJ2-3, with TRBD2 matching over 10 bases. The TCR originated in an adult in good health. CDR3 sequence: CASSKEVLAGGTQYF. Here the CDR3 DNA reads TGTGCCAGCAGCAAAGAGGTATTAGCGGGGGGTACGCAGTATTTT.